This entry concerns a single T cell receptor beta chain. Sequencing was performed with immunoSEQ multiplex PCR; in TCRdb, only in-frame clones are kept and a portion is missing. This sample has about 29,000 clones; over 75% occur once, and the top ten carry approximately 30%. The sample is drawn from a study of OX40 agonist ivuxolimab in advanced cancers. Across the study: Patients with prior anti-PD-1, anti-PD-L1 or anti-CTLA-4 therapy were eligible; less than 50% had some.

Germline V gives CDR1 SGDLS, CDR2 YYNGEE. Trimming took 4 bases from V and 1 from J, leaving 14 bases between them. This CDR3 has 16 amino acids. The J gene is TRBJ2-2, the V gene TRBV9; tentatively, D is TRBD2 (6 bases). The sequenced sample was CD4+ or CD8+ T cells sorted from blood, obtained in a trial of the OX40 agonist ivuxolimab. This TCR derives from an adult with an advanced solid tumor such as melanoma, head and neck, liver or kidney cancer. The CDR3 loop reads CASSHPRRENTGELFF. The CDR3 DNA reads TGTGCCAGCAGCCACCCCAGGAGGGAGAACACCGGGGAGCTGTTTTTT.